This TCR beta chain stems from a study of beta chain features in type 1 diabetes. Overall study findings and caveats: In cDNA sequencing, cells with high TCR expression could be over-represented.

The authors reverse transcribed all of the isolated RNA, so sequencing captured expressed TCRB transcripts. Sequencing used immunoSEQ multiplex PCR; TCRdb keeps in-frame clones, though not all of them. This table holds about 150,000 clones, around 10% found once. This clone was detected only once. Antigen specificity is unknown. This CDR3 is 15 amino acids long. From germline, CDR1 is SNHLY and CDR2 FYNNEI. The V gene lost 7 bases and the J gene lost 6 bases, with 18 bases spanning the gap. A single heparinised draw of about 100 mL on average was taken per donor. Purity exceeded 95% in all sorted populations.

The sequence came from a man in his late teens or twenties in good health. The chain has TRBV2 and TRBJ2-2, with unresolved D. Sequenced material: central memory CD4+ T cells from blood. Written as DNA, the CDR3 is TGTGCCAGCAACGTTCCGACCACTCTGGCCGGGGAGCTGTTTTTT. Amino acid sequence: CASNVPTTLAGELFF.